The sequence of this TCR beta chain was determined in a study of shared clonotypes between healthy human individuals (dated by TCRdb to the early 2020s). In terms of the full investigation: Three men and a couple of women, aged 18 to 49 years, made up the cohort. Each donor's leukapheresis produced roughly between about 0.9 and 9.5 billion PBMCs. The study deeply sequenced blood TCR repertoires of about 5 healthy adults to estimate repertoire size and the extent of clonotype sharing between individuals. For each donor, CD4 naive and CD4 memory were each run on three plates, CD8 naive on two plates, and CD8 memory on one plate. Libraries were prepared and TCR repertoires were sequenced by different laboratories using diverse techniques, in order to increase sequencing depth and limit assay-specific biases. Study-wide conclusions, independent of this receptor: Only blood was sampled, and tissue TCR repertoires likely differ from those in blood. Compared with non-shared clonotypes, clonotypes shared by all four sorted-subset donors had higher generation probabilities. Because the study included a small number of donors, the genetic and exposure-history diversity represented was limited. Rarefaction of sorted-subset datasets indicated incomplete sequencing despite the large sequencing depth. Naive subsets generally had larger estimated clonotype richness than memory subsets did. Based on pairwise subsampling, the degree of clonotype sharing among donors was expected to be affected by sequencing depth. When a few donors were compared, the shared fraction of clonotypes was about 5.5% for naive CD4, 3.5% to 4% for naive CD8, roughly 2.5% for memory CD4, and around 0.4% for memory CD8.

Ten or more counts support this clone. The clone's antigen remains unknown. There are no base qualities to consult, and no much larger clone falls within one base. Donors were healthy HIV-negative adults with no recently reported acute infections or vaccinations. Every donor was a Caucasian adult living in Nashville, Tennessee, USA. CD4+ T cells were enriched by magnetic negative selection, after which naive cells were positively selected on CD45RA and the negative fraction was taken as the memory subset. After blood collection by leukapheresis, PBMCs were isolated using Ficoll-Histopaque density gradient centrifugation and then cryopreserved in the vapor phase of liquid nitrogen. Analytical flow cytometry was used to check the purity and quantity of each magnetically sorted T cell population. From each sorted fraction, genomic DNA was isolated and quantified by UV absorbance on a Nanodrop 2000c.

Using the deep immunoSEQ assay, TCR CDR3 regions were amplified from genomic DNA by multiplex PCR. Extracted genomic DNA from each cell subset was spread evenly across all wells of several immunoSEQ 96-well plates, with each plate serving as a replicate. For sorted subsets, about 200 ng genomic DNA, equal to some 28,000 T cell genomes, was loaded into each replicate PCR. The purified libraries were quantified using a Qubit 3.0 fluorometer, sized with a Bioanalyzer 2100, and then quantified again using the KAPA Library Quantification kit. Every immunoSEQ 96-well plate was sequenced on a dedicated single-read 150-cycle Illumina NextSeq 550 flow cell. On the study's bioinformatics: Because the immunoSEQ output held only junctional sequences and lacked quality scores, the filtering could not match the filtering applied to full-length reads. Sequences were annotated with PyIR, a Python wrapper for IgBLAST v1.9, and V/J genes and CDR3 were assigned using IMGT germline references. Any read was removed if the V/J assignment was weak (E-value above 1e-6), the CDR3 was missing, or the read contained stop codons, out-of-frame junctions, or ambiguous translated residues. A V3J clonotype was defined by an identical inferred V gene, J gene, and CDR3 amino acid sequence. To compute the percentage overlap between repertoires, the number of shared unique clonotypes was divided by the size of the smaller repertoire. Repertoire richness was assessed with RTK rarefaction, the Chao1 estimator, and Recon v2.1 estimates of unobserved clonotypes. OLGA was used to compute generation probabilities for all TCRbeta clonotypes that the gDNA method yielded from several donors. This immuneACCESS table, as held by TCRdb, lists in-frame sequences with V and J called but not all clones. Of the missing ones, under half trace to an unresolved V gene in checked studies; the others have no known cause. V, J and clone size are taken as reported in that table, and D and trimming were inferred from the DNA itself. The sample profile shows approximately 980,000 clones; over 60% of them were found once. Around 1.5% of the sample belongs to the ten largest clones.

Trimming takes 7 bases from V and 4 bases from J, and the germline ends sit 17 bases apart. The CDR3 contains 15 residues, cysteine and phenylalanine counted. The sequence is cut down to CDR3 DNA, 45 bases in frame from base 1. In the germline V gene, CDR1 corresponds to MNHEY and CDR2 to SVGAGI. The rearrangement combines TRBV6-5 with TRBJ1-5; the D gene remains uncertain. The specimen sequenced was memory CD4+ T cells sorted from blood. The sample's cell subset or site label is to be understood as: CD45RA-negative fraction. The clonotype originates from a man aged 18 to 29 in good health. The CDR3 sequence is CASKYRIGPNQPQHF. Read as DNA, the sequence is TGTGCCAGCAAGTATAGGATTGGCCCAAATCAGCCCCAGCATTTT.